A selection of T cell receptor beta chains follows, all from one sample in a study of T cell responses to AZD1222 COVID-19 vaccine. TCRdb's copy holds only in-frame clones and misses some; the assay was immunoSEQ multiplex PCR. The sample has 44,000 or so clones, nearly 85% seen once. Sequenced here: peripheral blood, sampled on day 0 of AZD1222 vaccination. The receptors come from an adult in good health. The conserved cysteine and the conserved F or W are not part of the CDR3 here. The order of the fields is V gene, J gene, D gene, CDR3 protein. A D gene is named only where the DNA matches it firmly.

v_gene: TRBV4-1
j_gene: TRBJ2-3
d_gene: .
CDR3aa: ASSQDGGRESDTQY

v_gene: TRBV7-9
j_gene: TRBJ1-4
d_gene: .
CDR3aa: ASSLGADEKLF

v_gene: TRBV9
j_gene: TRBJ1-6
d_gene: .
CDR3aa: ASSVEFGSDSPLH

v_gene: TRBV4-2
j_gene: TRBJ1-2
d_gene: .
CDR3aa: ASSQDRAAGRLDGYT

v_gene: TRBV6-6
j_gene: TRBJ1-6
d_gene: TRBD1
CDR3aa: ASSPGQGRGSDNSPLH

v_gene: TRBV12-3/TRBV12-4
j_gene: TRBJ1-5
d_gene: .
CDR3aa: ASKRGNQPQH

v_gene: TRBV18
j_gene: TRBJ1-1
d_gene: .
CDR3aa: ASSPQGAEAF

v_gene: TRBV7-3
j_gene: TRBJ1-1
d_gene: .
CDR3aa: ASSLGEEMNTEAF

v_gene: TRBV3-1/TRBV3-2
j_gene: TRBJ2-1
d_gene: .
CDR3aa: ASSQSRQSYNEQF

v_gene: TRBV28
j_gene: TRBJ2-2
d_gene: TRBD1
CDR3aa: ASRQDRVVSLWTGELF